This T cell receptor (beta chain) was captured in a study of T cells after yellow fever vaccination. Germline loops: CDR1 SNHLY, CDR2 FYNNEI. Germline trimming cut 8 bases from V and 0 bases from J; bases unmatched to any gene: 10. The CDR3 has 16 amino acids. This clonotype was detected only a few times. The antigen is undetermined. Overall study findings and caveats: Abundant clonotypes from the bulk population could have been carried over as contaminants into FACS-sorted repertoires. CD4 and CD8 compartments shared a small share of clonotypes, likely from convergent recombination. Subsequent booster samples again held most clones from primary vaccination (around 96% CD4, approximately 85% CD8).

Making TCR cDNA involved 5'RACE template switching, which added UMIs and a universal primer site. TCRdb re-called the 5' RACE reads through MiXCR, storing one row per CDR3 protein. This repertoire shows hundreds of thousands of distinct CDR3 sequences, roughly a sixth found once; its top ten account for 15% to 20%. The sequenced sample was PBMCs, obtained around 5 days after the first yellow fever vaccination. The gene calls are TRBV2 and TRBJ2-4, with 7 bases matching TRBD2. This receptor was obtained from a man between 18 and 35 years old who received the YFV17D yellow fever vaccine. This CDR3 reads CASRPREGLAKNIQYF. For the CDR3, the DNA is TGTGCCAGCCGCCCCAGGGAGGGGCTAGCCAAAAACATTCAGTACTTC.